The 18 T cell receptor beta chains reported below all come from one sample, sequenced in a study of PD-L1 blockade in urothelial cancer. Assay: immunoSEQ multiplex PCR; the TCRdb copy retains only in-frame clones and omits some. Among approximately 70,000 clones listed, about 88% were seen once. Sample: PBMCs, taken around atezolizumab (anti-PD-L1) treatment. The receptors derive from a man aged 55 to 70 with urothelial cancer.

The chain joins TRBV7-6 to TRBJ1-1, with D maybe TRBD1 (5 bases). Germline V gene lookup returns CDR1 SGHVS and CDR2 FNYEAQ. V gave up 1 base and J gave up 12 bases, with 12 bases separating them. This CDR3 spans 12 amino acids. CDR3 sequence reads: CASSLGGGETFF. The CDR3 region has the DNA TGTGCCAGCAGCTTAGGGGGGGGAGAAACTTTCTTT.

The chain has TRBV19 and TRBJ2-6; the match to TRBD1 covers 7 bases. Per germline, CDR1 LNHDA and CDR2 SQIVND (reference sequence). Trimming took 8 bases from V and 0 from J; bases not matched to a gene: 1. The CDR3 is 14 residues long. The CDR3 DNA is TGTGCCAGTTACAGGGGCTCTGGGGCCAACGTCCTGACTTTC. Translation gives CASYRGSGANVLTF.

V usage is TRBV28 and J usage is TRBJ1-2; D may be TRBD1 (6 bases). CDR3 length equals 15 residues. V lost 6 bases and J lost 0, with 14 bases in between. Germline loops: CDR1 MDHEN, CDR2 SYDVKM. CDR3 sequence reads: CASRPTGKANYGYTF. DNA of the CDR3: TGTGCCAGCAGACCCACAGGGAAGGCTAACTATGGCTACACCTTC.

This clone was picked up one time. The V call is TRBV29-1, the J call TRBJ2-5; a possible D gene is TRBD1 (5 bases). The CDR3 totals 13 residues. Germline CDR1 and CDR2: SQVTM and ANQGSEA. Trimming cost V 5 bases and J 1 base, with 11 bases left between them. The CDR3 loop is CSVRQSFQETQYF. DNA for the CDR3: TGCAGCGTTAGACAGTCGTTCCAAGAGACCCAGTACTTC.

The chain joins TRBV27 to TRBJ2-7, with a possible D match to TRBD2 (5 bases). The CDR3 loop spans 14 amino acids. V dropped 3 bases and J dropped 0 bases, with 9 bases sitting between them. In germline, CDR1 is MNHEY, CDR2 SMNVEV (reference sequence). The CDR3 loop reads CASSLSGSSYEQYF. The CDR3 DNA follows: TGTGCCAGCAGTTTGAGCGGTAGCTCCTACGAGCAGTACTTC.

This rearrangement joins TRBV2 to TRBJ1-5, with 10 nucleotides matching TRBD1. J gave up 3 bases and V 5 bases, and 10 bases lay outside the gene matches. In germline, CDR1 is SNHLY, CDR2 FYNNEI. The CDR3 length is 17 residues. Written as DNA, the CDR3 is TGTGCCAGCAGTTTTAACCGGGACAGGGGATCCAATCAGCCCCAGCATTTT. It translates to CASSFNRDRGSNQPQHF.

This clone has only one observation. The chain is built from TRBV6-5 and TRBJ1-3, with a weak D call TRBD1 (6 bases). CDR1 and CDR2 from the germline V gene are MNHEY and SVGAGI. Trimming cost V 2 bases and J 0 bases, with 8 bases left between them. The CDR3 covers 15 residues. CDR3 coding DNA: TGTGCCAGCAGTTACATCAGGGGCTCTGGAAACACCATATATTTT. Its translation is CASSYIRGSGNTIYF.

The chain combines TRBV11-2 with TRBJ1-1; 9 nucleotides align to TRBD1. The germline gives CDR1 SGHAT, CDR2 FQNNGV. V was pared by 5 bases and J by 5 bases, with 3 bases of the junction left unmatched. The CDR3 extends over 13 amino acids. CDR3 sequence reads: CASSIGQGTEAFF. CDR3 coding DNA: TGTGCCAGCAGCATAGGACAGGGGACTGAAGCTTTCTTT.

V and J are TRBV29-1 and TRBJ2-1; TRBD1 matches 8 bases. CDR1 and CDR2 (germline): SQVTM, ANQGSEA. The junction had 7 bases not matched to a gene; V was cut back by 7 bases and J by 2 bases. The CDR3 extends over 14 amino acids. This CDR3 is CSAVSGQAYNEQFF. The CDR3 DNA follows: TGCAGCGCCGTGTCGGGACAGGCCTACAATGAGCAGTTCTTC.

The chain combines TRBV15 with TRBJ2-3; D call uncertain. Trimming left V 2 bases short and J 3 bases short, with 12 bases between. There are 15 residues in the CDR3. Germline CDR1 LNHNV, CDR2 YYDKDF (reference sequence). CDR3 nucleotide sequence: TGTGCCACCAGCAGACTAGTTTTTGAGACAGATACGCAGTATTTT. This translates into CATSRLVFETDTQYF.

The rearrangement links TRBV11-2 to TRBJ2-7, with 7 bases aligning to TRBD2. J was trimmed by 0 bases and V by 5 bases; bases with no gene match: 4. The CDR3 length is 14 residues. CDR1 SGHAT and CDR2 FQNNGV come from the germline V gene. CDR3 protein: CASSPIAGSYEQYF. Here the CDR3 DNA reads TGTGCCAGCAGCCCCATAGCGGGCTCCTACGAGCAGTACTTC. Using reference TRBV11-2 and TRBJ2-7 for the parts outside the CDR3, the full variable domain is EAGVAQSPRYKIIEKRQSVAFWCNPISGHATLYWYQQILGQGPKLLIQFQNNGVVDDSQLPKDRFSAERLKGVDSTLKIQPAKLEDSAVYLCASSPIAGSYEQYFGPGTRLTVT.

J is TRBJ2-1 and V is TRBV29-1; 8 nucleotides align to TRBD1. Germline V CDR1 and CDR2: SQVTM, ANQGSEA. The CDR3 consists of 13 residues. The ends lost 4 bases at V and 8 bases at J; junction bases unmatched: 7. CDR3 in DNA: TGCAGCGTTGTTCAGGGGGCAGGGTATGAGCAGTTCTTC. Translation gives CSVVQGAGYEQFF.

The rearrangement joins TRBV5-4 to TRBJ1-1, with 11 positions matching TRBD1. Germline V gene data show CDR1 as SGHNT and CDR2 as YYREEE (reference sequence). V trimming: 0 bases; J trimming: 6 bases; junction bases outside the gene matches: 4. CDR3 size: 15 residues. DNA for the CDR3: TGTGCCAGCAGCTTGGACGGACAGGGGGCCTCTGAAGCTTTCTTT. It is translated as CASSLDGQGASEAFF.

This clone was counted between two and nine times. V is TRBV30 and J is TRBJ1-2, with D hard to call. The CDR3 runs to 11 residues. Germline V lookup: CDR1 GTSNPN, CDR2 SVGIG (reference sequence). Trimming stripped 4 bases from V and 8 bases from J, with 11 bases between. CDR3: CAWTTRMGYTF. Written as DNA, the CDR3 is TGTGCCTGGACTACGAGAATGGGCTACACCTTC. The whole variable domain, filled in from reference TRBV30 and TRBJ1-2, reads SQTIHQWPATLVQPVGSPLSLECTVEGTSNPNLYWYRQAAGRGLQLLFYSVGIGQISSEVPQNLSASRPQDRQFILSSKKLLLSDSGFYLCAWTTRMGYTFGSGTRLTVV.

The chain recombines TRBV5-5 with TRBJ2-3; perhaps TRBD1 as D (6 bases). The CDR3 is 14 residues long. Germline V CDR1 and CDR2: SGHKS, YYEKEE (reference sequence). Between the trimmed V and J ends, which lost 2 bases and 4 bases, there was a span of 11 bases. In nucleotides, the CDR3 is TGTGCCAGCAGCTTTTGGGGGCGGGCAGATACGCAGTATTTT. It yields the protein CASSFWGRADTQYF.

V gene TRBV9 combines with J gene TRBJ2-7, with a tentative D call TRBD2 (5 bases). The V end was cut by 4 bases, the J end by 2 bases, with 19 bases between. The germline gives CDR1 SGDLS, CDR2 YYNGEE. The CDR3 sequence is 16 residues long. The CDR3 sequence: CASSPGQPRGTYEQYF. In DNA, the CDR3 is TGTGCCAGCAGCCCAGGTCAACCGCGAGGGACCTACGAGCAGTACTTC.

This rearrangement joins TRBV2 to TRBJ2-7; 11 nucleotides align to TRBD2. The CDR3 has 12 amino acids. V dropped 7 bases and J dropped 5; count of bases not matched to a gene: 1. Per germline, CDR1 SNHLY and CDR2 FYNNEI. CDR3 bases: TGTGCCAGCACTAGCGGGAGGCACGAGCAGTACTTC. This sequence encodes CASTSGRHEQYF.

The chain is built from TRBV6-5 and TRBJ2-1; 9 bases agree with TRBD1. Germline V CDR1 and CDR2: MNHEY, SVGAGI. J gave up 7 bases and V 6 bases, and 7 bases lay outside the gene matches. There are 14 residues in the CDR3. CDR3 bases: TGTGCCAGCAGACCGAGGACAGGGGCAAATGAGCAGTTCTTC. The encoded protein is CASRPRTGANEQFF.